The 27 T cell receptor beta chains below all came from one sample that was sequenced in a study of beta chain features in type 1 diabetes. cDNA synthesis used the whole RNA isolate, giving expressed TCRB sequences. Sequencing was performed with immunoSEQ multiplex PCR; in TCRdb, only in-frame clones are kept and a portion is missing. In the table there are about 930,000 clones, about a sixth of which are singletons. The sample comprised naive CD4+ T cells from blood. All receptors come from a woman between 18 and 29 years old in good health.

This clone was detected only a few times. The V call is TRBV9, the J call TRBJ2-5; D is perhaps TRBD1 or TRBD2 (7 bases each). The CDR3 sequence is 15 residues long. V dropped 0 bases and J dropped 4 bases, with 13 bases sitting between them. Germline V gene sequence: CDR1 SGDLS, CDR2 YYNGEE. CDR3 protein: CASSVDRGGRETQYF. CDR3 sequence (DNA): TGTGCCAGCAGCGTAGACAGGGGAGGGCGAGAGACCCAGTACTTC. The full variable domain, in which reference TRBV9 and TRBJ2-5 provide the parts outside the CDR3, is DSGVTQTPKHLITATGQRVTLRCSPRSGDLSVYWYQQSLDQGLQFLIQYYNGEERAKGNILERFSAQQFPDLHSELNLSSLELGDSALYFCASSVDRGGRETQYFGPGTRLLVL.

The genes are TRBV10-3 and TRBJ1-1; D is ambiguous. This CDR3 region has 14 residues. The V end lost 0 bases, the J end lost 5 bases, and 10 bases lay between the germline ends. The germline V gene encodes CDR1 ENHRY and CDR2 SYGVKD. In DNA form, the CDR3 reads TGTGCCATCAGTGAGTCGTCGGGCCGGACTGAAGCTTTCTTT. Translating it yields CAISESSGRTEAFF.

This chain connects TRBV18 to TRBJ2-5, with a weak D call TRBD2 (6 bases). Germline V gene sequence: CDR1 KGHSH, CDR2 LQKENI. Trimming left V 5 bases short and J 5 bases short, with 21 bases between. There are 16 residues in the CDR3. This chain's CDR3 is CASSSGPGDGRETQYF. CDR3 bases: TGTGCCAGCTCATCCGGACCGGGGGATGGTCGGGAGACCCAGTACTTC.

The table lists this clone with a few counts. CDR3: CASSLWSVLREGYNEQFF. Written as DNA, the CDR3 is TGTGCCAGCAGTTTATGGTCTGTACTGCGGGAGGGTTACAATGAGCAGTTCTTC. The V gene is TRBV27, the J gene TRBJ2-1, with TRBD2 matching over 9 bases. The germline V gene has CDR1 MNHEY and CDR2 SMNVEV (reference sequence). V shed 1 base and J 4 bases; nucleotides not matched to a gene: 11. The CDR3 is 18 amino acids.

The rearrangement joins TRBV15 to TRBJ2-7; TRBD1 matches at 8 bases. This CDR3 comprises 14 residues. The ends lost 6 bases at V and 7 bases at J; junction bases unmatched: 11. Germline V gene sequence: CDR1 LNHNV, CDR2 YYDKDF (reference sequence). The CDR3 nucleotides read TGTGCCACCAGTCAGCTCAGGGGGCAGGGGGAGCAGTACTTC. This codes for CATSQLRGQGEQYF.

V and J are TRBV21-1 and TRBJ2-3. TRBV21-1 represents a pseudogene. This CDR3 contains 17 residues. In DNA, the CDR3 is TGTGCCAGCAGCTCCCACCGGGCCCCCCGCACCACAGATACGCAGTATTTT. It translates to CASSSHRAPRTTDTQYF.

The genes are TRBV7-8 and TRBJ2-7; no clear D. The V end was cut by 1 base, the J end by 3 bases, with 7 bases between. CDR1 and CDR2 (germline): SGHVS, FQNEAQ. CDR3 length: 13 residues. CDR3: CASSLGRHYEQYF. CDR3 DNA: TGTGCCAGCAGCTTAGGTCGTCACTACGAGCAGTACTTC.

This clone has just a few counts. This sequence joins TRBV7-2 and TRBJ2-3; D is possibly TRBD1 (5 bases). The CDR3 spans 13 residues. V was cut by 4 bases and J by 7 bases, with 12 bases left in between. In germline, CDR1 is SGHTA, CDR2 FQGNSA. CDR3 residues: CASSSHQGYTQYF. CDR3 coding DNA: TGTGCCAGCAGCTCCCACCAGGGATATACGCAGTATTTT.

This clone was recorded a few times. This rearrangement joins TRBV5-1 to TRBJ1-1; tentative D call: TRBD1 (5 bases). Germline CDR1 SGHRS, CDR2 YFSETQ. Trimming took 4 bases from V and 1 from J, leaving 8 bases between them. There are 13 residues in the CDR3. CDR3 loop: CASSGDGNTEAFF. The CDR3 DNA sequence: TGCGCCAGCAGCGGGGACGGGAACACTGAAGCTTTCTTT.

The CDR3 loop reads CASSRSSLVNEQFF. The CDR3 nucleotides are TGTGCCAGCAGCCGTAGCTCCCTTGTAAATGAGCAGTTCTTC. The chain combines TRBV28 with TRBJ2-1; unclear D gene. CDR1 and CDR2 (germline): MDHEN, SYDVKM. The CDR3 covers 14 residues. Trimming pared 6 bases from V and 7 bases from J, leaving 16 bases between.

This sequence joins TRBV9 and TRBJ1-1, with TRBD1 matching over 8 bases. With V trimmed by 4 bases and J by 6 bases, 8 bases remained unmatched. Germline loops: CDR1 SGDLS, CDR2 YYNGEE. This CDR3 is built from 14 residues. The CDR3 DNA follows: TGTGCCAGCAGCTTTGGACAGGGAGGGCCTGAAGCTTTCTTT. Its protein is CASSFGQGGPEAFF.

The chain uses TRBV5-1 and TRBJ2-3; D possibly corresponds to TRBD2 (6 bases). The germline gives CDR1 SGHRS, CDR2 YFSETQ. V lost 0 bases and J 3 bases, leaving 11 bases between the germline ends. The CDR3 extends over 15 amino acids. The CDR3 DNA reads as TGCGCCAGCAGCTTGGGCCCTGGAGGGACAGATACGCAGTATTTT. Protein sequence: CASSLGPGGTDTQYF.

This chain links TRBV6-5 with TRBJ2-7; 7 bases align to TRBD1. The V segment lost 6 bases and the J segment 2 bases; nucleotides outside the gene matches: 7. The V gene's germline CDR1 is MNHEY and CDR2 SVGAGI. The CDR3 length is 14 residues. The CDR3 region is CASRKGGLPYEQYF. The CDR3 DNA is TGTGCCAGCAGAAAAGGGGGCCTTCCCTACGAGCAGTACTTC.

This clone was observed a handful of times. Here the CDR3 reads CASSVEPLMNTEAFF. The CDR3 coding sequence is TGTGCCAGCAGCGTAGAGCCGCTTATGAACACTGAAGCTTTCTTT. V usage is TRBV9 and J usage is TRBJ1-1; no reliable D call. Germline assignment: CDR1 SGDLS and CDR2 YYNGEE. The CDR3 is made up of 15 amino acids. V lost 0 bases, J lost 0 bases, and 9 bases lay in between.

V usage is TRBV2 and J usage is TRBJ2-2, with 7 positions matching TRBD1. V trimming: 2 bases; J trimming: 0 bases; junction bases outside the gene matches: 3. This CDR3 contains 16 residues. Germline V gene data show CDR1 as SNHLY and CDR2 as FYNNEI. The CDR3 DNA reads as TGTGCCAGCAGTGAATGGACAGGTTCGAACACCGGGGAGCTGTTTTTT. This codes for CASSEWTGSNTGELFF.

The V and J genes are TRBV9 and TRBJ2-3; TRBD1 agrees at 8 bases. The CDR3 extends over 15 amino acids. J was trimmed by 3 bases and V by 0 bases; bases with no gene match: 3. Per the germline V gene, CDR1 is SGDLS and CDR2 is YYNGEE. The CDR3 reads CASSVVGQGTDTQYF. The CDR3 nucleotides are TGTGCCAGCAGCGTAGTAGGACAGGGTACAGATACGCAGTATTTT. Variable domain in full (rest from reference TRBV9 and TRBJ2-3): DSGVTQTPKHLITATGQRVTLRCSPRSGDLSVYWYQQSLDQGLQFLIQYYNGEERAKGNILERFSAQQFPDLHSELNLSSLELGDSALYFCASSVVGQGTDTQYFGPGTRLTVL.

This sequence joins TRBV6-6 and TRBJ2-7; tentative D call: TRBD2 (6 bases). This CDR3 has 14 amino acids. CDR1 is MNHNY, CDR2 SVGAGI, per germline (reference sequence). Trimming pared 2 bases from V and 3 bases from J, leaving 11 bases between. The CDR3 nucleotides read TGTGCCAGCAGTTACACGGGGGTTTTCTACGAGCAGTACTTC. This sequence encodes CASSYTGVFYEQYF.

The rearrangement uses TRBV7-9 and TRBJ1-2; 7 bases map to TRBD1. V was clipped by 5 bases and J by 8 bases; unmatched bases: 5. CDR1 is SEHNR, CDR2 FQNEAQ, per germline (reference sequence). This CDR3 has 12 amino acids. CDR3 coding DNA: TGTGCCAGCAGCGCTGACAGGGACGGCTACACCTTC. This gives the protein CASSADRDGYTF.

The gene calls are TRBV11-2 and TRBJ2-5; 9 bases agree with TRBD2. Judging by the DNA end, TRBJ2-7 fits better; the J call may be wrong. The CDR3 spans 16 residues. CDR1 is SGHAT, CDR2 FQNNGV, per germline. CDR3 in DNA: TGTGCCAGCAGCTTAGATCGTACTAGCGGGCATTACGAGCAGTACTTC. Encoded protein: CASSLDRTSGHYEQYF.

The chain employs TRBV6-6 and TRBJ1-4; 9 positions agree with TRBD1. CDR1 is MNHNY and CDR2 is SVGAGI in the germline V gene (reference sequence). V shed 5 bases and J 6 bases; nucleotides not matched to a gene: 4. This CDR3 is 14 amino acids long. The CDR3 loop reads CASSRRQGDEKLFF. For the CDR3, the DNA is TGTGCCAGCAGTCGCCGACAGGGGGATGAAAAACTGTTTTTT.

The CDR3: CASSQQDGDGELFF. As DNA, the CDR3 is TGTGCCAGCAGCCAACAGGACGGTGACGGGGAGCTGTTTTTT. The chain combines TRBV4-2 with TRBJ2-2; D is unclear. Germline V CDR1 and CDR2: LGHNA, YNFKEQ. V shed 2 bases and J shed 7 bases, with 11 bases lying between them. The CDR3 has 14 residues.

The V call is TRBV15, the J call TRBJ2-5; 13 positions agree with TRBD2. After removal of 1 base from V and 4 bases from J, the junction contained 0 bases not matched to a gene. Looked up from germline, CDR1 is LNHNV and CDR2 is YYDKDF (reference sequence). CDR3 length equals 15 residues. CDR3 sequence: CATSRGLAGGETQYF. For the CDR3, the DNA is TGTGCCACCAGCAGAGGACTAGCGGGAGGAGAGACCCAGTACTTC.

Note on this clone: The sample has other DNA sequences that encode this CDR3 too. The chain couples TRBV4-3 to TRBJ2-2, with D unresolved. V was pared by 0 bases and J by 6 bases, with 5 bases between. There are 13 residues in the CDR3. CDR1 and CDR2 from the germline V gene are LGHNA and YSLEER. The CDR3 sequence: CASSQEPPGELFF. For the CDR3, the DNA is TGCGCCAGCAGCCAAGAACCTCCCGGGGAGCTGTTTTTT.

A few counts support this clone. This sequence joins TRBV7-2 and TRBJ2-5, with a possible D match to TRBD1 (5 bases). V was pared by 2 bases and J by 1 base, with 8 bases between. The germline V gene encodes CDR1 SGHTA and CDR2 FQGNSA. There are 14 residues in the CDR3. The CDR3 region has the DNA TGTGCCAGCAGCTTATCGACAGCCCAAGAGACCCAGTACTTC. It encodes CASSLSTAQETQYF.

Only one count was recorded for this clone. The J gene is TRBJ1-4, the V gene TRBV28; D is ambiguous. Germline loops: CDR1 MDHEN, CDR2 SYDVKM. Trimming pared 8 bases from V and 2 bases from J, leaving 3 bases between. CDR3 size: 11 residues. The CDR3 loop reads CASRTNEKLFF. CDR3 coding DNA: TGTGCCAGCCGTACTAATGAAAAACTGTTTTTT.

The CDR3 DNA follows: TGTGCCAGCACCAGGGATCTCCAAGAGACCCAGTACTTC. Protein sequence: CASTRDLQETQYF. The V call is TRBV18, the J call TRBJ2-5; perhaps TRBD1 as D (5 bases). Trimming removed 8 bases at V and 1 base at J, with 11 bases between. The V gene's germline CDR1 is KGHSH and CDR2 LQKENI. The CDR3 spans 13 residues.

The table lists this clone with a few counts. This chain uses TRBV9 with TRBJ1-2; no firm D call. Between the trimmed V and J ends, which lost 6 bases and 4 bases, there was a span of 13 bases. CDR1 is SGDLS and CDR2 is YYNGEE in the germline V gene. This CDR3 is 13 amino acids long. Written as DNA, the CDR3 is TGTGCCAGCAACGCTAGAGTGGGCTATGGCTACACCTTC. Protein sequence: CASNARVGYGYTF.